The 27 T cell receptor beta chains below were found in one sample sequenced in a study of pediatric ulcerative colitis. Method: immunoSEQ multiplex PCR; TCRdb's copy keeps in-frame clones and lacks some. The table includes 4,500 to 6,500 clones, about nine tenths detected once. Sequencing used blood. These receptor sequences come from a girl aged 5-17 years who was a control in a study of pediatric ulcerative colitis.

This clone was counted once. The V gene is TRBV18, the J gene TRBJ2-7; D unresolved. The CDR3 is 14 amino acids. The germline V gene has CDR1 KGHSH and CDR2 LQKENI. V dropped 5 bases and J dropped 0 bases, with 11 bases sitting between them. DNA for the CDR3: TGTGCCAGCTCATCAGGACGGAGCTCCTACGAGCAGTACTTC. Translating gives CASSSGRSSYEQYF.

This clone has just one count. This chain joins TRBV10-3 and TRBJ1-1; D may be TRBD1 (5 bases). Germline V gene lookup returns CDR1 ENHRY and CDR2 SYGVKD. Deletions cut 0 bases from V and 0 bases from J, with 14 bases between. CDR3 size: 17 residues. In DNA form, the CDR3 reads TGTGCCATCAGTGAGTCACACCTGGGGCACCTGAACACTGAAGCTTTCTTT. Protein product: CAISESHLGHLNTEAFF.

This chain uses TRBV28 with TRBJ2-7; D unresolved. This CDR3 has 16 amino acids. Per germline, CDR1 MDHEN and CDR2 SYDVKM. V gave up 4 bases and J gave up 2 bases, with 18 bases separating them. The CDR3: CASSSLSGGFPYEQYF. The DNA of the CDR3 is TGTGCCAGCAGTTCCCTCTCCGGCGGTTTTCCCTACGAGCAGTACTTC.

The V call is TRBV7-9, the J call TRBJ1-2; D is ambiguous. Germline loops: CDR1 SEHNR, CDR2 FQNEAQ (reference sequence). The length of the CDR3 is 14 residues. Trimming stripped 4 bases from V and 4 bases from J, with 13 bases between. DNA of the CDR3: TGTGCCAGCAGCTCCCGGGAGGAGACCTATGGCTACACCTTC. Protein sequence: CASSSREETYGYTF.

The rearrangement links TRBV7-3 to TRBJ2-1; D ambiguous. V was clipped by 5 bases and J by 0 bases, with 11 bases between them. This CDR3 region has 15 residues. Germline CDR1 reads SGHTA; CDR2 reads FQGTGA. For the CDR3, the DNA is TGTGCCAGCAGCCCTAACGGGCGCTCCTACAATGAGCAGTTCTTC. Translating it yields CASSPNGRSYNEQFF.

The gene calls are TRBV19 and TRBJ2-6; D unclear. CDR1 is LNHDA, CDR2 SQIVND, per germline (reference sequence). This CDR3 has 17 amino acids. V gave up 5 bases and J gave up 0 bases, with 14 bases separating them. CDR3 nucleotide sequence: TGTGCCAGTAGTTCATCCCCGCTTATCTCTGGGGCCAACGTCCTGACTTTC. Encoded protein: CASSSSPLISGANVLTF.

V usage is TRBV5-4 and J usage is TRBJ2-1; perhaps D is TRBD1 or TRBD2 (5 bases each). The CDR3 length is 13 residues. Germline V CDR1 and CDR2: SGHNT, YYREEE (reference sequence). Trimming left V 4 bases short and J 9 bases short, with 14 bases between. This chain's CDR3 is CASSPARGGEQFF. Written as DNA, the CDR3 is TGTGCCAGCAGCCCGGCGAGGGGCGGTGAGCAGTTCTTC.

With regard to this clone: A junction boundary mismatches the germline segment, possibly from a read error. The chain combines TRBV7-7 with TRBJ2-1; 9 bases fit TRBD2. The CDR3 contains 16 residues. Germline V lookup: CDR1 SSHAT, CDR2 FNYEAQ (reference sequence). In nucleotides, the CDR3 is TGTGCTAGCAGCTTGGACGCTAGCGGGGCGTACAATGAGCAGTTCTTC. It yields the protein CASSLDASGAYNEQFF.

The chain employs TRBV9 and TRBJ2-1, with a possible D match to TRBD2 (6 bases). The CDR3 length is 15 residues. V was shortened by 4 bases and J by 2 bases, with 13 bases between the two germline ends. The germline CDR1 and CDR2 sequences are SGDLS and YYNGEE. The CDR3 here is CASSFRDWPYNEQFF. For the CDR3, the DNA is TGTGCCAGCAGCTTTCGGGACTGGCCCTACAATGAGCAGTTCTTC.

The V call is TRBV2, the J call TRBJ2-7; TRBD1 aligns across 8 bases. The junction had 4 bases not matched to a gene; V was cut back by 6 bases and J by 0 bases. This CDR3 region has 14 residues. Germline V lookup: CDR1 SNHLY, CDR2 FYNNEI. The CDR3 protein is CASSLQGDSYEQYF. Here the CDR3 DNA reads TGTGCCAGCAGCCTACAGGGGGACTCCTACGAGCAGTACTTC.

This chain uses TRBV15 with TRBJ2-1, with a tentative D call TRBD2 (5 bases). The CDR3 has 13 amino acids. V dropped 6 bases and J dropped 7 bases, with 13 bases sitting between them. Germline V lookup: CDR1 LNHNV, CDR2 YYDKDF (reference sequence). The CDR3 DNA reads as TGTGCCACCAGTCACGGGATAGGGAATGAGCAGTTCTTC. Protein product: CATSHGIGNEQFF.

V and J are TRBV6-5 and TRBJ1-2, with a tentative D call TRBD1 (6 bases). Deletions cut 6 bases from V and 7 bases from J, with 12 bases between. The CDR3 length is 12 residues. Germline lookup yields CDR1 MNHEY and CDR2 SVGAGI. In DNA form, the CDR3 reads TGTGCCAGCAGAACACAGGGCTTTGGCTACACCTTC. As protein: CASRTQGFGYTF.

The chain joins TRBV5-1 to TRBJ1-2; the D is unclear. The V gene's germline CDR1 is SGHRS and CDR2 YFSETQ. The ends were cut back, 1 base at V and 0 bases at J, with 7 bases in the middle. This CDR3 has 14 residues. This chain's CDR3 is CASSLNLANYGYTF. In DNA form, the CDR3 reads TGCGCCAGCAGCTTGAACTTAGCTAACTATGGCTACACCTTC.

The chain recombines TRBV28 with TRBJ1-4, with D perhaps TRBD1 (5 bases). CDR1 and CDR2 (germline): MDHEN, SYDVKM. This CDR3 is built from 16 residues. Deletions cut 6 bases from V and 2 bases from J, with 16 bases between. The CDR3: CASSLPGGGTNEKLFF. The CDR3 DNA is TGTGCCAGCAGCCTCCCGGGGGGTGGCACTAATGAAAAACTGTTTTTT.

V and J are TRBV29-1 and TRBJ2-3, with D possibly matching TRBD2 (7 bases). This CDR3 is 11 amino acids long. Between the trimmed V and J ends, which lost 6 bases and 6 bases, there was a span of 10 bases. CDR1 and CDR2 (germline): SQVTM, ANQGSEA. For the CDR3, the DNA is TGCAGCGTACAGGGAGGGGATACGCAGTATTTT. Translation gives CSVQGGDTQYF.

The J gene is TRBJ1-4, the V gene TRBV4-2; D not resolved. The CDR3 consists of 16 residues. V was trimmed by 2 bases and J by 0 bases, leaving 10 bases between them. Germline V gene sequence: CDR1 LGHNA, CDR2 YNFKEQ. The CDR3: CASSQNIQPTNEKLFF. CDR3 nucleotides: TGTGCCAGCAGCCAAAATATACAGCCAACTAATGAAAAACTGTTTTTT.

J is TRBJ2-5 and V is TRBV27; 8 bases are a match to TRBD2. After removal of 6 bases from V and 5 bases from J, the junction contained 11 bases not matched to a gene. The V gene's germline CDR1 is MNHEY and CDR2 SMNVEV (reference sequence). There are 15 residues in the CDR3. CDR3 region: CASSQLAAVQETQYF. In DNA, the CDR3 is TGTGCCAGCAGCCAACTAGCGGCCGTTCAGGAGACCCAGTACTTC.

The CDR3 DNA follows: TGTGCCAGCAGTTACTCGAGGCGGGGATCGGGTGAGCAGTTCTTC. Its translation is CASSYSRRGSGEQFF. The V and J genes are TRBV6-5 and TRBJ2-1; maybe TRBD2 (6 bases). This CDR3 has 15 residues. Trimming removed 0 bases from V and 9 bases from J, with 15 bases in between. Per germline, CDR1 MNHEY and CDR2 SVGAGI.

In DNA form, the CDR3 reads TGCAGCGTTATGAGACAGGGATCCTACGAGCAGTACTTC. It encodes CSVMRQGSYEQYF. The rearrangement links TRBV29-1 to TRBJ2-7, with 7 positions matching TRBD1. J was trimmed by 1 base and V by 5 bases; bases with no gene match: 5. CDR1 is SQVTM, CDR2 ANQGSEA, per germline. The CDR3 is 13 amino acids.

This chain connects TRBV5-6 to TRBJ2-7; D possibly corresponds to TRBD1 (5 bases). The CDR3 contains 15 residues. Germline V lookup: CDR1 SGHDT, CDR2 YYEEEE. The germline V and J ends were trimmed by 1 base and 2 bases, with 13 bases remaining between them. CDR3 residues: CASSLYSMTAYEQYF. The CDR3 region has the DNA TGTGCCAGCAGCTTGTATTCCATGACAGCCTACGAGCAGTACTTC. The whole variable domain, remainder taken from reference TRBV5-6 and TRBJ2-7, is DAGVTQSPTHLIKTRGQQVTLRCSPKSGHDTVSWYQQALGQGPQFIFQYYEEEERQRGNFPDRFSGHQFPNYSSELNVNALLLGDSALYLCASSLYSMTAYEQYFGPGTRLTVT.

V and J are TRBV7-2 and TRBJ2-7; no definite D call. CDR3 length equals 12 residues. V was trimmed by 0 bases and J by 5 bases, leaving 5 bases between them. Germline values: CDR1 SGHTA, CDR2 FQGNSA. DNA for the CDR3: TGTGCCAGCAGCTTAGCGAGCGACGAGCAGTACTTC. It is translated as CASSLASDEQYF.

The V and J genes are TRBV28 and TRBJ1-2; 8 positions agree with TRBD1. Germline assignment: CDR1 MDHEN and CDR2 SYDVKM. The CDR3 spans 15 residues. After removal of 7 bases from V and 3 bases from J, the junction contained 10 bases not matched to a gene. The DNA of the CDR3 is TGTGCCAGCACCGGACAGGGAAAGGGGGACTATGGCTACACCTTC. Protein sequence: CASTGQGKGDYGYTF.

The CDR3 is CASSDSAGETDTQYF. CDR3 sequence (DNA): TGTGCCAGCAGTGACTCAGCGGGAGAAACAGATACGCAGTATTTT. The chain uses TRBV6-4 and TRBJ2-3, with 8 bases fitting TRBD2. CDR3 size: 15 residues. V dropped 0 bases and J dropped 3; count of bases not matched to a gene: 2. Germline-derived CDR1 and CDR2 are MRHNA and SNTAGT.

The V call is TRBV7-2, the J call TRBJ1-2; D ambiguous. Germline V gene sequence: CDR1 SGHTA, CDR2 FQGNSA. V shed 4 bases and J shed 7 bases, with 19 bases lying between them. This CDR3 is built from 15 residues. CDR3 region: CASSSPRTALFGYTF. CDR3 nucleotide sequence: TGTGCCAGCAGCTCCCCCAGGACTGCCCTGTTTGGCTACACCTTC.

The chain recombines TRBV27 with TRBJ2-7; D call uncertain. This CDR3 has 15 residues. Germline lookup yields CDR1 MNHEY and CDR2 SMNVEV (reference sequence). V lost 2 bases and J 3 bases, leaving 14 bases between the germline ends. CDR3 nucleotides: TGTGCCAGCAGTTTAAGTTCAGGTGGGGACTACGAGCAGTACTTC. This codes for CASSLSSGGDYEQYF.

V usage is TRBV7-6 and J usage is TRBJ1-1; D gene unclear. The CDR3 runs to 13 residues. Trimming stripped 7 bases from V and 1 base from J, with 10 bases between. Germline values: CDR1 SGHVS, CDR2 FNYEAQ. The CDR3 bases are TGTGCCAGCAACGTACTCCCGAACACTGAAGCTTTCTTT. It is translated as CASNVLPNTEAFF.

J is TRBJ1-3 and V is TRBV30; D unclear. In germline, CDR1 is GTSNPN, CDR2 SVGIG (reference sequence). The germline V and J ends were trimmed by 0 bases and 1 base, with 7 bases remaining between them. The CDR3 extends over 14 amino acids. CDR3 protein: CAWSVRGSGNTIYF. Here the CDR3 DNA reads TGTGCCTGGAGTGTACGAGGGTCTGGAAACACCATATATTTT.